This record concerns one TCR beta chain sequence. Its antigen is not identified. Trimming left V 0 bases short and J 4 bases short, with 7 bases between. This CDR3 has 14 amino acids. CDR1 is LNHDA and CDR2 is SQIVND in the germline V gene (reference sequence). Some clones are missing from TCRdb's copy, which holds only in-frame ones; the method was immunoSEQ multiplex PCR. This sample has about 150,000 clones; 90% occur once, and the top ten carry less than 2%. The source of the sample is a study of T cell responses to AZD1222 COVID-19 vaccine. Study findings and constraints: Seropositive status at baseline applied to only 5 or 6 AZD1222 recipients. The study found Spike-specific TCR breadth and depth rose after two AZD1222 doses.

The sample consisted of peripheral blood, taken on day 0 of AZD1222 vaccination. The chain uses TRBV19 and TRBJ2-4, with D maybe TRBD2 (5 bases). The sequence came from an adult in good health. The DNA of the CDR3 is TGTGCCAGTAGTATAGACGGCGGGAAAAACATTCAGTACTTC. Protein: CASSIDGGKNIQYF.